A selection of T cell receptor beta chains follows, all from one sample in a study of blood T cell repertoires in COVID-19. Using immunoSEQ multiplex PCR, the repertoire was profiled, and TCRdb retains in-frame clones only, with some absent. The sample records roughly 300,000 clones, 83% being singletons. Input material: peripheral blood. These receptors were collected from a woman in her forties or fifties who had recovered from COVID-19. Both conserved end residues are part of each CDR3. The order of the fields is J gene, V gene, clone size, D gene, CDR3 DNA, CDR3 protein. A D gene is named only where the DNA matches it firmly. Expanded clones get a size class; other rows say once, few or many, or leave the size out.

j_call: TRBJ2-7
v_call: TRBV18
clone_size: -
d_call: TRBD1
cdr3_nt: TGTGCCAGCTCACCTGCCGGGACAGGGGGCCACGAGCAGTACTTC
cdr3_aa: CASSPAGTGGHEQYF

j_call: TRBJ1-5
v_call: TRBV18
clone_size: few
d_call: TRBD1
cdr3_nt: TGTGCCAGCTCCCTCGGGACAGGGCTCAATCAGCCCCAGCATTTT
cdr3_aa: CASSLGTGLNQPQHF

j_call: TRBJ1-4
v_call: TRBV25-1
clone_size: -
d_call: -
cdr3_nt: TGTGCCAGCACCCAAAATTGGGGGGATGAAAAACTGTTTTTT
cdr3_aa: CASTQNWGDEKLFF

j_call: TRBJ1-3
v_call: TRBV12-3/TRBV12-4
clone_size: -
d_call: -
cdr3_nt: TGTGCCAGCAGTTTCTTTGGAAACACCATATATTTT
cdr3_aa: CASSFFGNTIYF

j_call: TRBJ2-7
v_call: TRBV28
clone_size: few
d_call: TRBD1
cdr3_nt: TGTGCCAGCAGCCAACAGGGGCGGCCGGTCGAGCAGTACTTC
cdr3_aa: CASSQQGRPVEQYF

j_call: TRBJ1-5
v_call: TRBV7-2
clone_size: -
d_call: -
cdr3_nt: TGTGCCAGCAGCGCCCGCTTAGGGGGATTCGGGCCGCAGCCCCAGCATTTT
cdr3_aa: CASSARLGGFGPQPQHF

j_call: TRBJ1-5
v_call: TRBV19
clone_size: -
d_call: -
cdr3_nt: TGTGCCAGTAGTATTTGGGCGGGGGACCACCAGCCCCAGCATTTT
cdr3_aa: CASSIWAGDHQPQHF

j_call: TRBJ1-1
v_call: TRBV19
clone_size: -
d_call: TRBD1
cdr3_nt: TGTGCCAGTAGTATGAGGGTTGGCAGGGGGGTTGCCACTGAAGCTTTCTTT
cdr3_aa: CASSMRVGRGVATEAFF

j_call: TRBJ2-6
v_call: TRBV2
clone_size: -
d_call: -
cdr3_nt: TGTGCCAGCAGGGAAGACACTGGGGCCAACGTCCTGACTTTC
cdr3_aa: CASREDTGANVLTF

j_call: TRBJ1-4
v_call: TRBV25-1
clone_size: -
d_call: TRBD1
cdr3_nt: TGTGCCAGCAGTGAATACTTACAGGGGGCAGTAAGGGAAAAACTGTTTTTT
cdr3_aa: CASSEYLQGAVREKLFF

j_call: TRBJ1-1
v_call: TRBV19
clone_size: -
d_call: -
cdr3_nt: TGTGCCAGTAGTAAAGTCCTGGAGACTGAAGCTTTCTTT
cdr3_aa: CASSKVLETEAFF

j_call: TRBJ2-1
v_call: TRBV28
clone_size: -
d_call: TRBD2
cdr3_nt: TGTGCCAGCAGTCCCAGCGGGGCCTCCTACAATGAGCAGTTCTTC
cdr3_aa: CASSPSGASYNEQFF

j_call: TRBJ1-2
v_call: TRBV28
clone_size: -
d_call: TRBD1
cdr3_nt: TGTGCCAGCAGTGACGGACAGGACTTATACTATGGCTACACCTTC
cdr3_aa: CASSDGQDLYYGYTF

j_call: TRBJ2-5
v_call: TRBV7-2
clone_size: -
d_call: TRBD2
cdr3_nt: TGTGCCAGCAGCTTAAAATGGGAGGGGCTCCCTCAGTACTTC
cdr3_aa: CASSLKWEGLPQYF

j_call: TRBJ1-2
v_call: TRBV6-6
clone_size: -
d_call: -
cdr3_nt: TGTGCCAGCAGTTACTACCAGGATAACTATGGCTACACCTTC
cdr3_aa: CASSYYQDNYGYTF

j_call: TRBJ2-7
v_call: TRBV3-1/TRBV3-2
clone_size: -
d_call: -
cdr3_nt: TGTGCCAGCTCCCCCCTCGGGGGCGAGCAGTACTTC
cdr3_aa: CASSPLGGEQYF

j_call: TRBJ2-2
v_call: TRBV4-3
clone_size: once
d_call: TRBD2
cdr3_nt: TGCGCCAGCAGCCGACGGCCTAGCGGAGATAACACCGGGGAGCTGTTTTTT
cdr3_aa: CASSRRPSGDNTGELFF

j_call: TRBJ2-7
v_call: TRBV28
clone_size: -
d_call: TRBD1
cdr3_nt: TGTGCCAGCAGCCCGGGACAGGGCGCCTACGAGCAGTACTTC
cdr3_aa: CASSPGQGAYEQYF

j_call: TRBJ2-7
v_call: TRBV27
clone_size: -
d_call: TRBD1
cdr3_nt: TGTGCCAGCAGTTTACAGACAGGGCTTCACTACGAGCAGTACTTC
cdr3_aa: CASSLQTGLHYEQYF

j_call: TRBJ2-5
v_call: TRBV5-6
clone_size: -
d_call: TRBD2
cdr3_nt: TGTGCCAGCAGCTTGGGTCCTAGCGGGGGGTTTCAGGAGACCCAGTACTTC
cdr3_aa: CASSLGPSGGFQETQYF

j_call: TRBJ1-5
v_call: TRBV28
clone_size: -
d_call: TRBD1
cdr3_nt: TGTGCCAGCAGTCCGAGGGGTGGACAGGCCCAGCCCCAGCATTTT
cdr3_aa: CASSPRGGQAQPQHF

j_call: TRBJ1-5
v_call: TRBV3-1/TRBV3-2
clone_size: -
d_call: -
cdr3_nt: TGTGCCAGCAGCCAAGATAGTGGGAGATATAGCAATCAGCCCCAGCATTTT
cdr3_aa: CASSQDSGRYSNQPQHF

j_call: TRBJ2-1
v_call: TRBV6-5
clone_size: -
d_call: -
cdr3_nt: TGTGCCAGCAGTTACCGGACAGACAATGAGCAGTTCTTC
cdr3_aa: CASSYRTDNEQFF

j_call: TRBJ1-1
v_call: TRBV5-5
clone_size: -
d_call: TRBD1
cdr3_nt: TGTGCCAGCAGTTCCCAGGGGGCGATTGAAGCTTTCTTT
cdr3_aa: CASSSQGAIEAFF

j_call: TRBJ2-7
v_call: TRBV5-8
clone_size: -
d_call: TRBD2
cdr3_nt: TGTGCCAGCAGCCGAGACCCACTAGCGGGCTACGAGCAGTACTTC
cdr3_aa: CASSRDPLAGYEQYF

j_call: TRBJ2-1
v_call: TRBV27
clone_size: -
d_call: TRBD2
cdr3_nt: TGTGCCAGCAGTTTACTAGCGGGACACAATGAGCAGTTCTTC
cdr3_aa: CASSLLAGHNEQFF

j_call: TRBJ2-3
v_call: TRBV9
clone_size: -
d_call: TRBD1
cdr3_nt: TGTGCCAGCAGCGGGACAGGGGTGGTGACAGATACGCAGTATTTT
cdr3_aa: CASSGTGVVTDTQYF

j_call: TRBJ1-3
v_call: TRBV5-4
clone_size: once
d_call: TRBD1
cdr3_nt: TGTGCCAGCAGTACTGACAGGGGGCGAGGAAACACCATATATTTT
cdr3_aa: CASSTDRGRGNTIYF

j_call: TRBJ2-3
v_call: TRBV15
clone_size: few
d_call: TRBD2
cdr3_nt: TGTGCCACCAGCAGAGATTCCGGGGGGTCCACAGATACGCAGTATTTT
cdr3_aa: CATSRDSGGSTDTQYF

j_call: TRBJ2-5
v_call: TRBV27
clone_size: -
d_call: TRBD2
cdr3_nt: TGTGCCAGCAGTTTCCTTTGGACTAGCGGGGGGGGGCAAGAGACCCAGTACTTC
cdr3_aa: CASSFLWTSGGGQETQYF

j_call: TRBJ1-5
v_call: TRBV19
clone_size: few
d_call: -
cdr3_nt: TGTGCCAGTAGTATAGATCAGGGGCAGGGGACTCAGCCCCAGCATTTT
cdr3_aa: CASSIDQGQGTQPQHF

j_call: TRBJ1-2
v_call: TRBV15
clone_size: -
d_call: -
cdr3_nt: TGTGCCACCAGCAGAGGGTCAGCGGAGGCCCTCTATGGCTACACCTTC
cdr3_aa: CATSRGSAEALYGYTF

j_call: TRBJ2-3
v_call: TRBV7-3
clone_size: -
d_call: TRBD1
cdr3_nt: TGTGCCAGCAGCGTAACCGGGACAGGGGGTACAGATACGCAGTATTTT
cdr3_aa: CASSVTGTGGTDTQYF

j_call: TRBJ1-6
v_call: TRBV5-4
clone_size: -
d_call: -
cdr3_nt: TGTGCCAGCAGCTTGATGCATAGCAGTGGGGGGGGTAATTCACCCCTCCACTTT
cdr3_aa: CASSLMHSSGGGNSPLHF

j_call: TRBJ2-7
v_call: TRBV28
clone_size: -
d_call: -
cdr3_nt: TGTGCCAGCAGTCGAAGGGGTGGCTACGAGCAGTACTTC
cdr3_aa: CASSRRGGYEQYF

j_call: TRBJ1-2
v_call: TRBV5-5
clone_size: -
d_call: TRBD1
cdr3_nt: TGTGCCAGCAGCTTAACTCCGGGACAGGGGGCCTCTGGCTACACCTTC
cdr3_aa: CASSLTPGQGASGYTF

j_call: TRBJ2-7
v_call: TRBV7-8
clone_size: -
d_call: TRBD2
cdr3_nt: TGTGCCAGCAGCTTAGCTAGCGGGGGGGTCCACGAGCAGTACTTC
cdr3_aa: CASSLASGGVHEQYF

j_call: TRBJ2-7
v_call: TRBV27
clone_size: few
d_call: TRBD1
cdr3_nt: TGTGCCAGCCTTCGGACAGGGGCCTCCTACGAGCAGTACTTC
cdr3_aa: CASLRTGASYEQYF